This note documents a single T cell receptor beta chain sequence. The data were obtained in a study of OX40 agonist ivuxolimab in advanced cancers. Study-level information: As their treatment, patients were administered ivuxolimab, an agonistic anti-OX40 (CD134) antibody. Intravenous ivuxolimab was administered to patients every 2 weeks at 0.01 to 10 mg/kg.

Measured with immunoSEQ multiplex PCR; TCRdb has only the in-frame clones, and not every one. The sample holds about 51,000 clones, about nine tenths seen once. Germline V gene data show CDR1 as GTSNPN and CDR2 as SVGIG (reference sequence). The CDR3 sequence is 14 residues long. V lost 0 bases and J lost 8, with 16 bases in between. This clonotype was obtained from an adult with an advanced solid tumor such as melanoma, head and neck, liver or kidney cancer. This chain uses TRBV30 with TRBJ1-2; D perhaps matches TRBD1 (5 bases). The sample was CD4+ or CD8+ T cells sorted from blood, taken in a trial of the OX40 agonist ivuxolimab. The CDR3 DNA reads TGTGCCTGGAGTGTTCCAGGGTACGCATGGGGCTACACCTTC. This sequence encodes CAWSVPGYAWGYTF.